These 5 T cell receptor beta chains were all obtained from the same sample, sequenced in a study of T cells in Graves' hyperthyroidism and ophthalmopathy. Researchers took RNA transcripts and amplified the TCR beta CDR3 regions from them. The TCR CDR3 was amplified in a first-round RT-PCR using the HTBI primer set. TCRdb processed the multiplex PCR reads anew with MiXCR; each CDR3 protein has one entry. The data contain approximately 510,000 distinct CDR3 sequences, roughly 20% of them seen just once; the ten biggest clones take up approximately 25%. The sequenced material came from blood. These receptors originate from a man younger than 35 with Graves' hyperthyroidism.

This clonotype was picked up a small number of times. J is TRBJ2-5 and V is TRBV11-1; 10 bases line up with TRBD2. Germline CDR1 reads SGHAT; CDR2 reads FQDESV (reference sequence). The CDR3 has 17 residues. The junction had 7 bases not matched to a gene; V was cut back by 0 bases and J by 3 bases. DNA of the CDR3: TGTGCCAGCAGCTTAGCGGGGCTAGCGGGGGTAGAAGAGACCCAGTACTTC. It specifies CASSLAGLAGVEETQYF.

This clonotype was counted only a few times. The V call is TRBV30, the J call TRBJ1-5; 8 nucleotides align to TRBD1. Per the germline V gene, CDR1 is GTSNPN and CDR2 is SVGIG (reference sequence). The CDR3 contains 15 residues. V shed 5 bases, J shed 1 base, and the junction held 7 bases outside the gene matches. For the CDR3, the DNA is TGTGCCTGGGCAAGACAGGGGACGAGCAATCAGCCCCAGCATTTT. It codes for CAWARQGTSNQPQHF.

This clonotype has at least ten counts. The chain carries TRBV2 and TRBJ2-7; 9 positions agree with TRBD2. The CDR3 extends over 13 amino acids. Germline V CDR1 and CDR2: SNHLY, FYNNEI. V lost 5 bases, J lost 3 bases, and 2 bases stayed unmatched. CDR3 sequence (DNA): TGTGCCAGCAGTAGCGGGGGGCTCTACGAGCAGTACTTC. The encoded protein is CASSSGGLYEQYF.

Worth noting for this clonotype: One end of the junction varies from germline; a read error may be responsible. The CDR3 here is CSTSGRLYGYTF. DNA of the CDR3: TGCAGTACTAGTGGACGGCTCTATGGCTACACCTTC. V usage is TRBV20-1 and J usage is TRBJ1-2; D not certain. This CDR3 has 12 residues. CDR1 is DFQATT, CDR2 SNEGSKA, per germline (reference sequence).

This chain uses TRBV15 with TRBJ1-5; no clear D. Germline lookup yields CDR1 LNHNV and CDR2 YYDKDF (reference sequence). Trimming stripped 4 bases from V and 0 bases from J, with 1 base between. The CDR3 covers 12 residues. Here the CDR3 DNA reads TGTGCCACCAGCATTAGCAATCAGCCCCAGCATTTT. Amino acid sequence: CATSISNQPQHF.